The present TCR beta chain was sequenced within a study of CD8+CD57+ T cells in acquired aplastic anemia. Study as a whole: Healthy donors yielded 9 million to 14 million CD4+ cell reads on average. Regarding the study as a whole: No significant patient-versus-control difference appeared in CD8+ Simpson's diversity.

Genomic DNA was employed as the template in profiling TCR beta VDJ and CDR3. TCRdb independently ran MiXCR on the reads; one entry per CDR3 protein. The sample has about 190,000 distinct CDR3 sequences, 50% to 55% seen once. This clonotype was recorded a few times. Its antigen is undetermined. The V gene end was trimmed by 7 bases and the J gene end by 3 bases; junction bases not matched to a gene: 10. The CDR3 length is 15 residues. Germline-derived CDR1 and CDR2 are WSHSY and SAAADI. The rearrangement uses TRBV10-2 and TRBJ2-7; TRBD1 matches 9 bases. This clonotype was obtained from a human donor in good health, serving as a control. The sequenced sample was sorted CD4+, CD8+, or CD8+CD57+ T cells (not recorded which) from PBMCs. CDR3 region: CASNAGTGRGYEQYF. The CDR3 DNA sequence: TGCGCCAGCAACGCCGGGACAGGGAGAGGCTACGAGCAGTACTTC.